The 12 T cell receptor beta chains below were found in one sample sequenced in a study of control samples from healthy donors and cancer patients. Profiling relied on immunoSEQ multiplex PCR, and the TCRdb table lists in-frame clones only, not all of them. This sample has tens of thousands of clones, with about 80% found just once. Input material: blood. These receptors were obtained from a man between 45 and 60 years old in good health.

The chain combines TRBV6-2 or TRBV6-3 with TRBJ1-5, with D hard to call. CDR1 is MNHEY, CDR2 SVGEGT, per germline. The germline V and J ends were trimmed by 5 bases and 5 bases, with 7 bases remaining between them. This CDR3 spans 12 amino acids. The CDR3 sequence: CASSNPYQPQHF. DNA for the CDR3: TGTGCCAGCAGTAACCCGTATCAGCCCCAGCATTTT.

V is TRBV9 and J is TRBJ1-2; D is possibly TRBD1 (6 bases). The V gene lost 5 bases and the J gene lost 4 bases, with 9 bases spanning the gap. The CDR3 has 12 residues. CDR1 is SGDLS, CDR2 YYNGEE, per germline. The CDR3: CASRQGVYGYTF. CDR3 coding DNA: TGTGCCAGCAGACAGGGAGTCTATGGCTACACCTTC.

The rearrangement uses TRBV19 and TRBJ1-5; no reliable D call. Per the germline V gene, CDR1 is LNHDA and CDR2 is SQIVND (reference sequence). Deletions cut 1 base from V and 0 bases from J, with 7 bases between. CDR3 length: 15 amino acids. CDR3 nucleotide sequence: TGTGCCAGTAGTATAGGGCAGGTTAGCAATCAGCCCCAGCATTTT. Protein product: CASSIGQVSNQPQHF.

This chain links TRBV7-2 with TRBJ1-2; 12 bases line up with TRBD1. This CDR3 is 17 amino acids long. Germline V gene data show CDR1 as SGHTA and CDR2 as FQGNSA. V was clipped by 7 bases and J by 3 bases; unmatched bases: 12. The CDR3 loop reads CASMLRGGQGAYYGYTF. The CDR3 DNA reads TGTGCCAGCATGTTACGTGGGGGACAGGGGGCGTACTATGGCTACACCTTC. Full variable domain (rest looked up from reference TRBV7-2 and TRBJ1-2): GAGVSQSPSNKVTEKGKDVELRCDPISGHTALYWYRQSLGQGLEFLIYFQGNSAPDKSGLPSDRFSAERTGGSVSTLTIQRTQQEDSAVYLCASMLRGGQGAYYGYTFGSGTRLTVV.

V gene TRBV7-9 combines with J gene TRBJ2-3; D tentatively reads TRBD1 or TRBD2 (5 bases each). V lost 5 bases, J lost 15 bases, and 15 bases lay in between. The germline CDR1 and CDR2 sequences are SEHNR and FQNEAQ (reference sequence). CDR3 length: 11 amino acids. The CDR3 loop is CASSNRDVGYF. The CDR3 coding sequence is TGTGCCAGCAGCAACCGGGACGTAGGCTATTTT.

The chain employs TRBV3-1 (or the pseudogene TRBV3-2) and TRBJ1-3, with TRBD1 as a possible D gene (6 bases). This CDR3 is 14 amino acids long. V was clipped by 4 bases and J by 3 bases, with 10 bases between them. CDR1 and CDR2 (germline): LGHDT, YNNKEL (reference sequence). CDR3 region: CASSPQGYGNTIYF. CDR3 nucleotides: TGTGCCAGCAGCCCCCAGGGGTATGGAAACACCATATATTTT.

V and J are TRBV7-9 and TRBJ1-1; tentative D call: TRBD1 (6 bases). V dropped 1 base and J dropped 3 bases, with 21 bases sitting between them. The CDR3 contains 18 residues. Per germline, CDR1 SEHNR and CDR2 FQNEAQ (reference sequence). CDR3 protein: CASSLDKSLAGAYTEAFF. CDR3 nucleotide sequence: TGTGCCAGCAGCTTAGACAAATCTCTGGCAGGGGCTTACACTGAAGCTTTCTTT.

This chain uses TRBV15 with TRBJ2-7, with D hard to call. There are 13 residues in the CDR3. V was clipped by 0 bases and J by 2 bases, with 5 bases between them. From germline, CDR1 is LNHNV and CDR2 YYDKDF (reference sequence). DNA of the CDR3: TGTGCCACCAGCAGAGATAGGACCTACGAGCAGTACTTC. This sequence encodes CATSRDRTYEQYF.

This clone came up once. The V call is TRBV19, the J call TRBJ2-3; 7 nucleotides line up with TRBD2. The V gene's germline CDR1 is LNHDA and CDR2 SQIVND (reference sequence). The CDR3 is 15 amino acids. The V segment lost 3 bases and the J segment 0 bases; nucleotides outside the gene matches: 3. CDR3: CASSIGTTSTDTQYF. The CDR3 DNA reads TGTGCCAGTAGTATCGGGACTACTAGCACAGATACGCAGTATTTT.

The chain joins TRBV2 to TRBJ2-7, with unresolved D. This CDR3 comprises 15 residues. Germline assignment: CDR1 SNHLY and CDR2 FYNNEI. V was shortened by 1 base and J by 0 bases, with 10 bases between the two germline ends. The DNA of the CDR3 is TGTGCCAGCAGTGAAGACGTCTGGAGCTCCTACGAGCAGTACTTC. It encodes CASSEDVWSSYEQYF.

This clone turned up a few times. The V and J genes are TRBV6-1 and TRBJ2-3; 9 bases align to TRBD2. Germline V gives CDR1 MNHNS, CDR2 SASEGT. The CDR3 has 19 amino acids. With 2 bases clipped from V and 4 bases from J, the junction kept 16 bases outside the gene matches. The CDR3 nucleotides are TGTGCCAGCAGTGAATTTTACCGGGCTAGCGGGGCCGGGGCAGATACGCAGTATTTT. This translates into CASSEFYRASGAGADTQYF.

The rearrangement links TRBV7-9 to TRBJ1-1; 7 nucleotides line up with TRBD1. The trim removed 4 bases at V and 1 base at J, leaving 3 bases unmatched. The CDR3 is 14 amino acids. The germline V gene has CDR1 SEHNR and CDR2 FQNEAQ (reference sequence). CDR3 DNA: TGTGCCAGCAGCTCGACAGGGTCGAACACTGAAGCTTTCTTT. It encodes CASSSTGSNTEAFF.